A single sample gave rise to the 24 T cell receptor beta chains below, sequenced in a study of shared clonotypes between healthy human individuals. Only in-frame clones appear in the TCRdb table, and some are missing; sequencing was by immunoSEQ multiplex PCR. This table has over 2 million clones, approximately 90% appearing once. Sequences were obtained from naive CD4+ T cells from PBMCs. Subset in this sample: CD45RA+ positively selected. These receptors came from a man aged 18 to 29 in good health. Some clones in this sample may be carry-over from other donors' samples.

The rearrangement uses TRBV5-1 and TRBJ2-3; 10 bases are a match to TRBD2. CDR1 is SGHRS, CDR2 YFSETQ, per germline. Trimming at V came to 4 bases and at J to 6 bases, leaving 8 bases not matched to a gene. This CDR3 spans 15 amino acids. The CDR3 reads CASSHGLAARDTQYF. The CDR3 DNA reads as TGCGCCAGCAGCCACGGACTAGCGGCCCGTGATACGCAGTATTTT.

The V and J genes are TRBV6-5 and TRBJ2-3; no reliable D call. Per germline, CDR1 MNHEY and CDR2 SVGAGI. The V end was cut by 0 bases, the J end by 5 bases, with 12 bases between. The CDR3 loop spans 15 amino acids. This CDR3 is CASSYSRRTGDTQYF. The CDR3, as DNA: TGTGCCAGCAGTTACTCGAGGAGAACGGGAGATACGCAGTATTTT.

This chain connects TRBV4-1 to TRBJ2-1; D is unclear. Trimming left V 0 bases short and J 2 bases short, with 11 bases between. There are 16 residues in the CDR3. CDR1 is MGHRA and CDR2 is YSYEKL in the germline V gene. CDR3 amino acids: CASSQDPTTTYNEQFF. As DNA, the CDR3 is TGCGCCAGCAGCCAAGATCCGACGACCACCTACAATGAGCAGTTCTTC.

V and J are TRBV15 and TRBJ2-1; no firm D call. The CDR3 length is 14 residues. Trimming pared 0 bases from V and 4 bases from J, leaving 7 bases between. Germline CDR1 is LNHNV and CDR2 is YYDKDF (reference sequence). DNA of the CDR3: TGTGCCACCAGCAGAGATTCCCATTACAATGAGCAGTTCTTC. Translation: CATSRDSHYNEQFF.

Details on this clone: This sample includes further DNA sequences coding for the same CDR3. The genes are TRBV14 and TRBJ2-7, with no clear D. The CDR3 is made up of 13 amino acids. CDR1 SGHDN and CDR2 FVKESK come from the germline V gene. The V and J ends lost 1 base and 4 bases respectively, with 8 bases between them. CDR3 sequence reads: CASSQGRGYEQYF. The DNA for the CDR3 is TGTGCCAGCAGCCAAGGCAGAGGATACGAGCAGTACTTC.

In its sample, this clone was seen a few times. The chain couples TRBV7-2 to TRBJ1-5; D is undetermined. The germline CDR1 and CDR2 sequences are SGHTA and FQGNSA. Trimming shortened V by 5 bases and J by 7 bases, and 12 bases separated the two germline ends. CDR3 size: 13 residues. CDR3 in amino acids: CASSTDPEQPQHF. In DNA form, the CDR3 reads TGTGCCAGCAGCACGGACCCTGAGCAGCCCCAGCATTTT.

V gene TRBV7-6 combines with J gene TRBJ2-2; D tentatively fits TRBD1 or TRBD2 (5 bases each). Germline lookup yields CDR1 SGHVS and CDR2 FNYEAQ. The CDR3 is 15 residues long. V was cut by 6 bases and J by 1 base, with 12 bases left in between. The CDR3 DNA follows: TGTGCCAGCAGTCGCCGGGACCGGAACACCGGGGAGCTGTTTTTT. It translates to CASSRRDRNTGELFF. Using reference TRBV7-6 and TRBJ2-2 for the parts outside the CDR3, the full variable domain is GAGVSQSPRYKVTKRGQDVALRCDPISGHVSLYWYRQALGQGPEFLTYFNYEAQQDKSGLPNDRFSAERPEGSISTLTIQRTEQRDSAMYRCASSRRDRNTGELFFGEGSRLTVL.

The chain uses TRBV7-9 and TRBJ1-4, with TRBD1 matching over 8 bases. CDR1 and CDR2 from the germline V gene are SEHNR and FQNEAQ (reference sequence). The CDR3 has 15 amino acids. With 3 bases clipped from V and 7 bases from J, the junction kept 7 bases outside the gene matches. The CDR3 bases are TGTGCCAGCAGCTTTCAGACAGGGGTGGGTGAAAAACTGTTTTTT. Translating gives CASSFQTGVGEKLFF.

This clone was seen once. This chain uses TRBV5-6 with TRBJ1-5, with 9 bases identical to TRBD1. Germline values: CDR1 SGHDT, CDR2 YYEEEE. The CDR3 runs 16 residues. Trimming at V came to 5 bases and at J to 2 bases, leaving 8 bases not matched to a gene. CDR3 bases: TGTGCCAGCAGTTTCTGGACAGGGGTTGGCAATCAGCCCCAGCATTTT. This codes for CASSFWTGVGNQPQHF.

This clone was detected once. The CDR3 here is CASSLDRVEQYF. The CDR3 DNA is TGTGCCAGCAGTTTGGACAGGGTCGAGCAGTACTTC. J is TRBJ2-7 and V is TRBV6-5; 8 nucleotides align to TRBD1. Unmatched junction bases numbered 2, after V lost 4 bases and J lost 6 bases. This CDR3 is built from 12 residues. The germline V gene encodes CDR1 MNHEY and CDR2 SVGAGI.

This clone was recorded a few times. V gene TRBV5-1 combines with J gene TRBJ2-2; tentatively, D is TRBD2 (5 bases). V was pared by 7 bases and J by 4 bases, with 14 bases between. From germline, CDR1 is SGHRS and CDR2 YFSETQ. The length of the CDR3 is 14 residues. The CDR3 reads CASGPGGGTGELFF. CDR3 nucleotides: TGCGCCAGCGGCCCCGGCGGAGGCACCGGGGAGCTGTTTTTT.

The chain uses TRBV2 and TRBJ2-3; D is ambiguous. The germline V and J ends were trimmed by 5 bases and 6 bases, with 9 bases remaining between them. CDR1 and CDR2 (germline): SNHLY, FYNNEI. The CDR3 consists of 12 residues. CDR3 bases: TGTGCCAGCAGTACCTTATGGGATACGCAGTATTTT. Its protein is CASSTLWDTQYF.

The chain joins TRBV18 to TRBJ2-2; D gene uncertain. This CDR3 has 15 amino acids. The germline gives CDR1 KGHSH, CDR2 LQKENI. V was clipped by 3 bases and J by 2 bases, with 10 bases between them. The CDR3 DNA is TGTGCCAGCTCACCCAGGACCGACAACACCGGGGAGCTGTTTTTT. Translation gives CASSPRTDNTGELFF.

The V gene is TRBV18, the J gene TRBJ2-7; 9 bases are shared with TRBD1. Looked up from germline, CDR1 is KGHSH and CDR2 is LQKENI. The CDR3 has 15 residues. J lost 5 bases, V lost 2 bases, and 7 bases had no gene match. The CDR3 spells CASSPSRDRAHEQYF. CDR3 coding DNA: TGTGCCAGCTCACCAAGCCGGGACAGGGCCCACGAGCAGTACTTC.

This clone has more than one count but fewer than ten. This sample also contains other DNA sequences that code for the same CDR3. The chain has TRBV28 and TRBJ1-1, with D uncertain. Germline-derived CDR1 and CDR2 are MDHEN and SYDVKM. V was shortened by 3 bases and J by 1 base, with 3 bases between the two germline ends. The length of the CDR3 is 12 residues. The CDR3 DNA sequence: TGTGCCAGCAGTTTCAGGAACACTGAAGCTTTCTTT. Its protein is CASSFRNTEAFF.

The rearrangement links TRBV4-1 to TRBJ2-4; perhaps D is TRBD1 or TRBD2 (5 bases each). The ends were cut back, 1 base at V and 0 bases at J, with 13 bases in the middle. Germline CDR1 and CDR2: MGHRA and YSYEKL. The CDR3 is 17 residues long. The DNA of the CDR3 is TGCGCCAGCAGCCAAGGGGGACCGCCACTAGCCAAAAACATTCAGTACTTC. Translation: CASSQGGPPLAKNIQYF.

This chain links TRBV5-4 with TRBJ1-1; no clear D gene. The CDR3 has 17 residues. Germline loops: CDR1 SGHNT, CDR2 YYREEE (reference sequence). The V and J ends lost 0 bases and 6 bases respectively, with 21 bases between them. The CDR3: CASSLVPTPISGSEAFF. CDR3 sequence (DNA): TGTGCCAGCAGCTTGGTCCCGACGCCCATAAGCGGGTCTGAAGCTTTCTTT. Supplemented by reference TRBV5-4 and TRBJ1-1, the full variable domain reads ETGVTQSPTHLIKTRGQQVTLRCSSQSGHNTVSWYQQALGQGPQFIFQYYREEENGRGNFPPRFSGLQFPNYSSELNVNALELDDSALYLCASSLVPTPISGSEAFFGQGTRLTVV.

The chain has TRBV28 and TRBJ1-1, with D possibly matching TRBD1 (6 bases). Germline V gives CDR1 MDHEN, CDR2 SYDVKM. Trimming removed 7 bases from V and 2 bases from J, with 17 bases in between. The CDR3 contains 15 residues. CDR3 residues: CASIRAGTSNTEAFF. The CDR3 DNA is TGTGCCAGCATTCGAGCGGGGACAAGTAACACTGAAGCTTTCTTT. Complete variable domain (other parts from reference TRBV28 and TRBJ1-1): DVKVTQSSRYLVKRTGEKVFLECVQDMDHENMFWYRQDPGLGLRLIYFSYDVKMKEKGDIPEGYSVSREKKERFSLILESASTNQTSMYLCASIRAGTSNTEAFFGQGTRLTVV.

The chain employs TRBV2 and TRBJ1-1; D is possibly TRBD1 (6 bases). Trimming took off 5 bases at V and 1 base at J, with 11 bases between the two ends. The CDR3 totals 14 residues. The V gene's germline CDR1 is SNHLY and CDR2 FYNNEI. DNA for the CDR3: TGTGCCAGCAGTAAACAGGGACCGAACACTGAAGCTTTCTTT. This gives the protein CASSKQGPNTEAFF.

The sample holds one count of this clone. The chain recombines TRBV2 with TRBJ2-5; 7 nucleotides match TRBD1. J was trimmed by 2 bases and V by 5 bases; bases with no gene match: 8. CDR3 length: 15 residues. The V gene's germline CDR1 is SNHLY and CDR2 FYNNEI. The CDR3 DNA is TGTGCCAGCAGTCGGGACCGGGGACAGCAAGAGACCCAGTACTTC. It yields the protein CASSRDRGQQETQYF. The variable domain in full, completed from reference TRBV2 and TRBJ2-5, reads EPEVTQTPSHQVTQMGQEVILRCVPISNHLYFYWYRQILGQKVEFLVSFYNNEISEKSEIFDDQFSVERPDGSNFTLKIRSTKLEDSAMYFCASSRDRGQQETQYFGPGTRLLVL.

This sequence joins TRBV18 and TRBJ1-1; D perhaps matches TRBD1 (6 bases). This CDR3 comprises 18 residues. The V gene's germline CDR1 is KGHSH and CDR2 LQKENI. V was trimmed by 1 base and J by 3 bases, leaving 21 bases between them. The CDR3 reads CASSPRRGAGPADTEAFF. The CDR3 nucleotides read TGTGCCAGCTCACCACGTCGGGGGGCAGGCCCGGCGGACACTGAAGCTTTCTTT. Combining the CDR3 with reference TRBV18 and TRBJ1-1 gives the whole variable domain NAGVMQNPRHLVRRRGQEARLRCSPMKGHSHVYWYRQLPEEGLKFMVYLQKENIIDESGMPKERFSAEFPKEGPSILRIQQVVRGDSAAYFCASSPRRGAGPADTEAFFGQGTRLTVV.

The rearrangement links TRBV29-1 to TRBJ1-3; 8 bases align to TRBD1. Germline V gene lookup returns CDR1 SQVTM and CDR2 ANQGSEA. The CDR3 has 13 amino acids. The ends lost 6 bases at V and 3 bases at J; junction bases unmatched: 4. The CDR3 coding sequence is TGCAGCGTGGGACAGGCGTTTGGAAACACCATATATTTT. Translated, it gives CSVGQAFGNTIYF.

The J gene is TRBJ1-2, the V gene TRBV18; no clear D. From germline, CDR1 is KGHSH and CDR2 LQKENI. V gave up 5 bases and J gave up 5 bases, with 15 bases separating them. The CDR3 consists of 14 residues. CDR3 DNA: TGTGCCAGCTCAGACGCGCAAGGAGGGTATGGCTACACCTTC. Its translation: CASSDAQGGYGYTF.

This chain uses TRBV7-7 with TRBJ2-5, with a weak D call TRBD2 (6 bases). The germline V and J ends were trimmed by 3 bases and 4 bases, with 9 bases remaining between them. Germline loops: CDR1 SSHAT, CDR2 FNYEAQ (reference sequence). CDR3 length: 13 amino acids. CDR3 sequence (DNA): TGTGCCAGCAGCTTGAGGGGAGGAGAGACCCAGTACTTC. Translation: CASSLRGGETQYF.